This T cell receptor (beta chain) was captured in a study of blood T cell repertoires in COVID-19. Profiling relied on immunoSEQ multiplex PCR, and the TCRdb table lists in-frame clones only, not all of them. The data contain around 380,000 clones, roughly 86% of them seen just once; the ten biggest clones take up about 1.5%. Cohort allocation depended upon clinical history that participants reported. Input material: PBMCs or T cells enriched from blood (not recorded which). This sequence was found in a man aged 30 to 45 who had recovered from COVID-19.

The CDR3 sequence: CASNQGGQYNEQFF. In nucleotides, the CDR3 is TGTGCCAGCAACCAGGGGGGTCAGTACAATGAGCAGTTCTTC. The chain employs TRBV5-4 and TRBJ2-1; D is possibly TRBD1 (7 bases). The CDR3 consists of 14 residues. Trimming cost V 6 bases and J 4 bases, with 14 bases left between them. The germline V gene encodes CDR1 SGHNT and CDR2 YYREEE (reference sequence). The entire variable domain, with the rest obtained from reference TRBV5-4 and TRBJ2-1, is as follows: ETGVTQSPTHLIKTRGQQVTLRCSSQSGHNTVSWYQQALGQGPQFIFQYYREEENGRGNFPPRFSGLQFPNYSSELNVNALELDDSALYLCASNQGGQYNEQFFGPGTRLTVL.